The rows below give T cell receptor beta chains drawn from one sample of a study of blood T cell repertoires in COVID-19. Sequencing used immunoSEQ multiplex PCR; TCRdb keeps in-frame clones, though not all of them. The sample comprises around 190,000 clones, almost 90% of which are singletons, and about 1.7% rests with the top ten. The sequenced sample was peripheral blood. The receptor set was obtained from a man between 18 and 35 years old with active or convalescent COVID-19. Both conserved end residues are part of each CDR3. Fields, in order: D gene, J gene, clone size, V gene, CDR3 DNA, CDR3 protein. The D gene is left open where the match is weak. Size is stated for part of the rows, as once, few or many counts, or as a class when the clone is expanded.

>NA|TRBJ2-1|NA|TRBV6-2/TRBV6-3
TGTGCCAGCAGCCAGGGGAATGAGCAGTTCTTC
CASSQGNEQFF
>TRBD2|TRBJ2-5|NA|TRBV4-1
TGCGCCAGCGCCGGGACTAGAGAGACCCAGTACTTC
CASAGTRETQYF
>NA|TRBJ2-7|NA|TRBV14
TGTGCCAGCAGCCAAGAGGCCGGGTACGAGCAGTACTTC
CASSQEAGYEQYF
>TRBD2|TRBJ2-3|NA|TRBV27
TGTGCCAGCAGTTTATTTGCGGGAGGGCCTTATTTAGGTGTCGCAGATACGCAGTATTTT
CASSLFAGGPYLGVADTQYF
>NA|TRBJ1-2|NA|TRBV9
TGTGCCAGCAGCCCCTCCCCGGGGTTAAGCTATGGCTACACCTTC
CASSPSPGLSYGYTF
>NA|TRBJ2-1|NA|TRBV14
TGTGCCAGCAGCCACGACCCCCGGTGGAGCGGTGAGCAGTTCTTC
CASSHDPRWSGEQFF
>NA|TRBJ1-2|NA|TRBV5-1
TGCGCCAGCAGCGCGGACAGTCATATATATGGCTACACCTTC
CASSADSHIYGYTF
>TRBD1|TRBJ1-2|NA|TRBV29-1
TGCAGCGTAGGGGACAGGGGCTTGGATGGCTACACCTTC
CSVGDRGLDGYTF
>TRBD1|TRBJ2-1|NA|TRBV10-1
TGCGCCAGAGCCGCTATCGGGACAGAGGAATACAATGAGCAGTTCTTC
CARAAIGTEEYNEQFF
>NA|TRBJ1-3|NA|TRBV7-4
TGTGCCAGCAGCACCAGGTACGGAAACACCATATATTTT
CASSTRYGNTIYF
>NA|TRBJ2-1|NA|TRBV5-1
TGCGCCAGCAGCTTGGCAACAGCTGCCACCTACAATGAGCAGTTCTTC
CASSLATAATYNEQFF
>NA|TRBJ2-6|once|TRBV19
TGTGCCAGTAGTGCTACGAGCTCTGGGGCCAACGTCCTGACTTTC
CASSATSSGANVLTF
>NA|TRBJ1-2|NA|TRBV9
TGTGCCAGCAGCGTAGCACTCGGGAGCTATGGCTACACCTTC
CASSVALGSYGYTF
>NA|TRBJ1-5|NA|TRBV28
TGTGCCAGCAGTTCCACAGCCGCCTTGCAGCCCCAGCATTTT
CASSSTAALQPQHF
>NA|TRBJ1-4|NA|TRBV4-2
TGTGCCAGCAGCCAAGATGGGCCGGCCCATAATGAAAAACTGTTTTTT
CASSQDGPAHNEKLFF
>NA|TRBJ1-1|once|TRBV5-1
TGCGCCAGCAGCTTGGACAGGGTAATGAGCGAAGCTTTCTTT
CASSLDRVMSEAFF
>NA|TRBJ1-2|NA|TRBV5-4
TGTGCCAGCAGCAGGAAGACAGAAAGCTATGGCTACACCTTC
CASSRKTESYGYTF
>TRBD1|TRBJ1-2|NA|TRBV6-5
TGTGCCAGCAGTTACAGACAGGGTGTCTATGGCTACACCTTC
CASSYRQGVYGYTF
>NA|TRBJ1-2|NA|TRBV6-5
TGTGCCAGCAGTTATGCCAGGGGTAGTGGCTACACCTTC
CASSYARGSGYTF
>NA|TRBJ2-7|NA|TRBV7-2
TGTGCCAGCAGCAGCCGGACTGGAGGGGCCTACGAGCAGTACTTC
CASSSRTGGAYEQYF
>TRBD2|TRBJ2-3|NA|TRBV9
TGTGCCAGCAGCGGCCCTAGCGGGGCCACAAGGGATACGCAGTATTTT
CASSGPSGATRDTQYF
>TRBD2|TRBJ2-1|once|TRBV19
TGTGCCAGTAGTATAGGCGGGAGTGGGCATGAGCAGTTCTTC
CASSIGGSGHEQFF
>NA|TRBJ2-3|NA|TRBV29-1
TGCAGCGTTGTACGGGGTGGCACAGATACGCAGTATTTT
CSVVRGGTDTQYF
>NA|TRBJ2-7|NA|TRBV29-1
TGCAGCGTTGATAAACAGGGATCCTACGAGCAGTACTTC
CSVDKQGSYEQYF
>NA|TRBJ2-3|NA|TRBV4-2
TGTGCCAGCAGCCATCTGAGACAGCGTGGGACAGATACGCAGTATTTT
CASSHLRQRGTDTQYF
>NA|TRBJ1-1|NA|TRBV29-1
TGCAGCGTTGGGCAGGACACTGAAGCTTTCTTT
CSVGQDTEAFF
>NA|TRBJ1-5|NA|TRBV7-9
TGTGCCAGCAGCTTAGCGGGGGCAGACCAGCCCCAGCATTTT
CASSLAGADQPQHF
>TRBD2|TRBJ2-7|once|TRBV30
TGTGCCTGGAGCCCAGCCTCGGGACTAGCGGGGACCTACGAGCAGTACTTC
CAWSPASGLAGTYEQYF
>TRBD2|TRBJ2-1|NA|TRBV7-9
TGTGCCAGCAGCTTATATTTGAGGGGGCTAGCGGGAGCCCGCAATGAGCAGTTCTTC
CASSLYLRGLAGARNEQFF
>NA|TRBJ1-1|NA|TRBV6-6
TGTGCCAGCAGTAATGGACGGGAGAACACTGAAGCTTTCTTT
CASSNGRENTEAFF
>TRBD2|TRBJ2-7|few|TRBV10-3
TGTGCCATCAGCGTGACTAGCGGGAGGGCCTACGAGCAGTACTTC
CAISVTSGRAYEQYF
>TRBD2|TRBJ2-7|NA|TRBV5-6
TGTGCCAGCAGCTGGACTAGCGGCGAGCAGTACTTC
CASSWTSGEQYF
>TRBD2|TRBJ2-3|NA|TRBV4-1
TGCGCCAGCAGGATGGGACTAGCGGGGGCAGATACGCAGTATTTT
CASRMGLAGADTQYF
>TRBD1|TRBJ2-3|NA|TRBV7-9
TGTGCCAGCAGCGGCCGGACAGGGGGCGCAGATACGCAGTATTTT
CASSGRTGGADTQYF
>TRBD1|TRBJ1-6|once|TRBV19
TGTGCCAGTAGAGACAGGGGAGGGAATTCACCCCTCCACTTT
CASRDRGGNSPLHF
>TRBD2|TRBJ2-6|NA|TRBV5-1
TGCGCCAGCAAGATTTGGGGGGGCTCTGGGGCCAACGTCCTGACTTTC
CASKIWGGSGANVLTF
>TRBD2|TRBJ2-3|NA|TRBV9
TGTGCCAGCAGCAGGGGACTAAGCACAGATACGCAGTATTTT
CASSRGLSTDTQYF
>NA|TRBJ1-5|NA|TRBV11-2
TGTGCCAGCAGCTTAGACTACGGGCAGCCCCAGCATTTT
CASSLDYGQPQHF
>NA|TRBJ1-1|NA|TRBV19
TGTGCCAGCCGACAGCAGGTGAACACTGAAGCTTTCTTT
CASRQQVNTEAFF
>NA|TRBJ2-3|NA|TRBV5-1
TGCGCCAGCAGCTTGGGGTTGAGACTAGAGACAGATACGCAGTATTTT
CASSLGLRLETDTQYF